The text below deals with one T cell receptor (beta chain). The antigen it binds to is not known. The sample holds no much larger clone one base away, and base qualities are not on file. The sample is drawn from a study of blood T cell repertoires in COVID-19 (dated by TCRdb to about 2020). At the level of the whole study: Samples covering the acute and convalescent phases of COVID-19 were provided by collaborators in the United States, Italy and Spain. The prospective study material was composed of cDNA or gDNA derived from T cells, B-cell-depleted T cells, or PBMCs. Subjects who had been exposed to COVID-19, were actively infected with it, or had recovered from it provided the deeply sampled blood TCRbeta repertoires that made up the dataset. The repertoires were released in a freely available public database intended as a resource for research on the immune response to SARS-CoV-2. Samples came from the ongoing ImmuneRACE study (first 160 participants) plus 1,254 subjects from 6 global collaborators. Sample metadata almost always included a de-identified subject ID, COVID-19 status, age in years and sex. HLA class I and class II types, where available, came from metadata supplied by the sample provider rather than from assay-based typing. The research as a whole found: The amount of clinical and demographic metadata varied by source and participant and was provided uncurated.

TCRbeta CDR3 regions were amplified from genomic DNA using the immunoSEQ Assay, a bias-controlled multiplex PCR. On the authors' methods: Nucleated cell counts per sample were estimated from amplification of reference gene primers within the assay. Sequence reads were collapsed and filtered to measure the absolute abundance of every unique TCRbeta CDR3 rearrangement. For each sample, productive Simpson clonality was calculated as the square root of Simpson's diversity index over productive rearrangements. In TCRdb, the immuneACCESS table is reduced to in-frame sequences with V and J assigned. These tables do not hold every clone; where another copy was compared, an unresolved V gene accounts for under half, and the others remain unexplained. V, J and clone size were drawn from that table, and D and trimming were deduced from the DNA. This sample holds about 250,000 clones; nearly 90% were observed only once. The top ten clonotypes cover approximately 2.2% of the sample.

Another Seattle source contributed samples from volunteer blood donors who had recovered from COVID-19. The collaborating institutions used their own protocols to collect whole blood in K2EDTA tubes. For TCRbeta analysis, collaborators shipped samples as frozen whole blood, isolated PBMCs, or DNA extracted from either of those sample types. The sequenced sample consisted of peripheral blood. This TCR came from a woman aged 40 to 49 who had recovered from COVID-19.

The CDR3 in this case is CSAVWDTTIYF. The bases read TGCAGTGCTGTATGGGACACCACCATATATTTT. The chain uses TRBV20-1 and TRBJ1-3, with a weak D call of TRBD1 (6 bases match). V gives up 5 bases and J gives up 9 bases, and the segment between their germline ends measures 11 bases. The CDR3 starts with the cysteine, ends with the phenylalanine, and has 11 residues. The CDR3 DNA has 33 bases and is translated from base 1. CDR1 and CDR2, per the germline V gene (reference sequence), are DFQATT and SNEGSKA.